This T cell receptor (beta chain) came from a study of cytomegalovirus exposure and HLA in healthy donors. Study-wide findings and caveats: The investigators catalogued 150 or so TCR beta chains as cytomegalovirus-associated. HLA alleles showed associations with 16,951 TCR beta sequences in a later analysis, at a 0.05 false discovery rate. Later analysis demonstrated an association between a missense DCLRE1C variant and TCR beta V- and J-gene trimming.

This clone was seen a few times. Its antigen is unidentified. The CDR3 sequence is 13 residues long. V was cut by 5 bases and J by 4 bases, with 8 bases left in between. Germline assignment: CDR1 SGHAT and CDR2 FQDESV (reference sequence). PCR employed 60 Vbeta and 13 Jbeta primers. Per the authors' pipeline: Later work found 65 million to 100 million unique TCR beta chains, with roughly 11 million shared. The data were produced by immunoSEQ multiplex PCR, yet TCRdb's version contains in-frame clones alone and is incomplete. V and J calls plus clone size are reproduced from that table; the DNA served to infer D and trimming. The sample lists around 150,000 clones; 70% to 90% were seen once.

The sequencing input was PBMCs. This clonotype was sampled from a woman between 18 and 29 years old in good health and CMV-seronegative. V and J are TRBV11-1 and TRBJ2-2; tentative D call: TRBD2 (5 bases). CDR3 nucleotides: TGTGCCAGCAGCCTGCGGGTCACCGGGGAGCTGTTTTTT. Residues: CASSLRVTGELFF.